Listed here is a single T cell receptor beta chain. Its cognate antigen has yet to be identified. No base quality information exists; no much larger clone differs at one position. The sample comes from a study of T cells after yellow fever vaccination (dated by TCRdb to the late 2010s). With regard to the full study: The SMART-Seq v4 Ultra Low Input RNA kit was used to prepare libraries from fractions with low cell numbers. To track T-cell clones before and after primary and booster YFV17D yellow fever vaccination, bulk TCR alpha and beta repertoires were sequenced longitudinally. Two healthy male donors, one aged 18 to 29 and one aged 30 to 40 years, were included in the cohort. Blood samples were taken at several timepoints before and after primary and secondary immunization, and bulk PBMC replicates and cell subsets were isolated.

In light of the paper, this sample's treatment or condition label describes: live attenuated yellow fever vaccine strain. Two biological replicates of bulk PBMCs were collected at each blood-draw timepoint. PBMCs were isolated from peripheral blood using a standard Ficoll-Paque protocol. TriZol was used to extract RNA from bulk PBMCs, CD4 and CD8 fractions, and dextramer-positive and dextramer-negative fractions. TCR cDNA was synthesized by 5'RACE template switching, through which a universal primer site and unique molecular identifiers were introduced. cDNA synthesis was primed from both the TCR alpha and TCR beta constant segments. Library amplification used two PCR steps, and the second PCR step added sample barcodes and sequencing adapters. Sequencing of libraries was performed on Illumina HiSeq 2500 (2x100 bp) or NovaSeq (2x150 bp). In the paper's pipeline: MIGEC handled demultiplexing of reads and collapsing into UMI consensus sequences, while MiXCR performed V(D)J alignment. Vaccine-responding clonotypes were identified with edgeR using replicate PBMC samples, with FDR below 0.01 and a log2 fold change above 5 up to day 15 being required. CD4 or CD8 identity was assigned to each bulk clonotype according to whether the clonotype was present at higher abundance in the sequenced CD4 repertoire or the sequenced CD8 repertoire. TCRdb itself trimmed the public reads at Q25 with fastp, ran MiXCR and retained productive beta chains. Identical CDR3 proteins give one entry, which carries the most common genes and DNA. None of the V and J calls come from the authors' own analysis; TCRdb made them. Present in this sample are some 560,000 distinct CDR3 sequences, roughly 19% of which were seen just once. 14% of the sample comes from the top ten.

CDR1 and CDR2 are read off the germline V gene (reference sequence) as DFQATT and SNEGSKA. The CDR3 sequence holds 13 residues, the cysteine and phenylalanine included. Only the CDR3 DNA is retained, 39 bases long and in frame from the first base. Trimming at the junction amounts to 5 bases on V and 4 bases on J, and the germline ends lie 13 bases apart. Paper-wide results and their limitations: Compared with the primary T-cell response, the secondary T-cell response was faster but weaker, reaching its peak on day 5 rather than on day 15. Computational filtering was needed because FACS-sorted repertoires could contain abundant contaminating clonotypes from the bulk population. Only a couple of donors were included in the study, so the extent to which the findings can be generalized is limited. After the booster, most of the clones that had expanded following primary vaccination were detected again (roughly 96% of CD4 and roughly 88% of CD8), which suggests that memory was broadly maintained. A small share of clonotypes occurred in both CD4 and CD8 compartments, likely arising from convergent recombination.

The clonotype was recovered from a man younger than 45 who received the YFV17D yellow fever vaccine. The sample consisted of PBMCs, taken 15 days after the yellow fever booster vaccination. The V gene is TRBV20-1 and the J gene is TRBJ2-3; TRBD2 might be the D gene, on 6 matching bases. The CDR3 has the sequence CSAGPSEPDTQYF. The bases are TGCAGTGCTGGGCCTAGCGAGCCAGATACGCAGTATTTT.